The clone carrying this T cell receptor (beta chain) was recorded a few times. Its cognate antigen is unknown. The CDR3 loop spans 14 amino acids. Trimming took 0 bases from V and 1 from J, leaving 6 bases between them. CDR1 and CDR2 (germline): MNHEY, SVGEGT. The sample comes from a study of CD8+CD57+ T cells in acquired aplastic anemia. About the study: The study obtained about 10.8 million reads on average for CD4+ cells from healthy donors. Study-level findings and limits: Patients and controls were not found to differ significantly in CD8+ Simpson's diversity.

TCR beta VDJ and CDR3 profiles were obtained from a genomic DNA template. TCRdb fed the reads into MiXCR, producing one record per CDR3 protein. Seen here are approximately 130,000 distinct CDR3 sequences, around two fifths observed once, and the top ten hold less than 8.5%. Source material: sorted CD4+, CD8+, or CD8+CD57+ T cells (not recorded which) from PBMCs. The chain carries TRBV6-2 or TRBV6-3 and TRBJ1-1, with D unresolved. This TCR was sampled from a human donor in good health, serving as a control. The CDR3 is CASSYSLGNTEAFF. The DNA for the CDR3 is TGTGCCAGCAGTTACTCTCTGGGGAACACTGAAGCTTTCTTT.